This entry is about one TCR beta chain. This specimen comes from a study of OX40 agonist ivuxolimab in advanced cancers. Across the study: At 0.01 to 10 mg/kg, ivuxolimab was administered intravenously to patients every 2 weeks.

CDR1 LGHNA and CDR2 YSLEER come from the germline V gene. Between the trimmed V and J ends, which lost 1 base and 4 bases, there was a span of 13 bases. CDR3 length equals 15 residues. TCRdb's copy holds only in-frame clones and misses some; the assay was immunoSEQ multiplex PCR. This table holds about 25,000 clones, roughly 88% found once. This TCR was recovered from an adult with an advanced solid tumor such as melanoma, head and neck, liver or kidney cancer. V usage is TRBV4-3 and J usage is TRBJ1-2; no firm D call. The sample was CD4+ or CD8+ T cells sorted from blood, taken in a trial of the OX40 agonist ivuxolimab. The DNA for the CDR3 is TGCGCCAGCAGCCAAGTTGTAAGTGGTACCTATGGCTACACCTTC. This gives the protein CASSQVVSGTYGYTF.